These 29 T cell receptor beta chains share one sample of origin, sequenced in a study of cytomegalovirus exposure and HLA in healthy donors. Vbeta (60) and Jbeta (13) primers were used in the PCR. Repertoires were generated with immunoSEQ multiplex PCR, while TCRdb's copy carries only in-frame clones and drops some. Counted here are some 130,000 clones, around three quarters occurring once; the ten biggest clones make up 6% to 7.5%. Sequenced sample: PBMCs. The receptors were sampled from a man aged 40-50 years in good health and CMV-seropositive.

The J gene is TRBJ2-7, the V gene TRBV29-1, with unresolved D. The CDR3 is 11 residues long. The V gene lost 5 bases and the J gene lost 0 bases, with 5 bases spanning the gap. Looked up from germline, CDR1 is SQVTM and CDR2 is ANQGSEA. The CDR3 DNA follows: TGCAGCGTTATAATCTCCTACGAGCAGTACTTC. It encodes CSVIISYEQYF.

This clone has just a few counts. CDR3 sequence: CASSVQGEETQYF. The CDR3 bases are TGTGCCAGTAGTGTACAGGGGGAAGAGACCCAGTACTTC. The chain employs TRBV19 and TRBJ2-5; TRBD1 matches at 8 bases. The CDR3 contains 13 residues. Germline V lookup: CDR1 LNHDA, CDR2 SQIVND (reference sequence). J lost 3 bases, V lost 5 bases, and 2 bases had no gene match.

This clone was observed a single time. The CDR3 reads CASSRGTGGNYGYTF. The CDR3 bases are TGTGCCAGCAGCCGAGGGACAGGGGGAAACTATGGCTACACCTTC. The genes are TRBV4-2 and TRBJ1-2; TRBD1 matches 11 bases. This CDR3 has 15 residues. V trimming: 4 bases; J trimming: 2 bases; junction bases outside the gene matches: 3. Per germline, CDR1 LGHNA and CDR2 YNFKEQ.

This clone has a handful of counts. J is TRBJ1-5 and V is TRBV2; D remains unclear. V shed 6 bases and J shed 2 bases, with 14 bases lying between them. This CDR3 has 15 residues. Germline V gene lookup returns CDR1 SNHLY and CDR2 FYNNEI. CDR3 bases: TGTGCCAGCAGCGGTCGTATCGGGGGCAATCAGCCCCAGCATTTT. The encoded protein is CASSGRIGGNQPQHF.

The chain couples TRBV30 to TRBJ1-2, with 11 bases fitting TRBD1. There are 17 residues in the CDR3. Germline V CDR1 and CDR2: GTSNPN, SVGIG (reference sequence). V trimming: 7 bases; J trimming: 4 bases; junction bases outside the gene matches: 17. CDR3 residues: CALLLDRDRGVGYGYTF. CDR3 nucleotide sequence: TGTGCCTTACTCCTCGACCGGGACAGGGGGGTGGGCTATGGCTACACCTTC.

This clone came up a few times. This rearrangement joins TRBV7-9 to TRBJ2-1, with D unresolved. This CDR3 has 15 amino acids. From germline, CDR1 is SEHNR and CDR2 FQNEAQ (reference sequence). V lost 5 bases to trimming and J lost 4 bases, with 15 bases between them. The DNA for the CDR3 is TGTGCCAGCAGCCCCCTAATGGGCCCTTACAATGAGCAGTTCTTC. It translates to CASSPLMGPYNEQFF.

The chain links TRBV6-1 to TRBJ2-1; 7 nucleotides agree with TRBD2. Germline V gene lookup returns CDR1 MNHNS and CDR2 SASEGT. The CDR3 has 16 amino acids. Unmatched junction bases numbered 6, after V lost 2 bases and J lost 2 bases. For the CDR3, the DNA is TGTGCCAGCAGTGAACGAGCGGGGCGAGCCTACAATGAGCAGTTCTTC. It is translated as CASSERAGRAYNEQFF.

The chain uses TRBV29-1 and TRBJ1-2; 8 positions match TRBD1. J was trimmed by 8 bases and V by 5 bases; bases with no gene match: 4. Germline V gene sequence: CDR1 SQVTM, CDR2 ANQGSEA. The CDR3 sequence is 11 residues long. The CDR3, as DNA: TGCAGCGTTCAGGGGACAGGAGGCTACACCTTC. Its protein is CSVQGTGGYTF.

The chain has TRBV4-1 and TRBJ2-3; D not certain. This CDR3 contains 13 residues. Germline V gene lookup returns CDR1 MGHRA and CDR2 YSYEKL. V lost 1 base and J 5 bases, leaving 7 bases between the germline ends. The CDR3 spells CASSQGPGDTQYF. In DNA, the CDR3 is TGCGCCAGCAGCCAAGGACCGGGAGATACGCAGTATTTT.

The chain is built from TRBV29-1 and TRBJ1-2, with D possibly matching TRBD1 (6 bases). The V and J ends lost 1 base and 3 bases respectively, with 12 bases between them. Germline V gene lookup returns CDR1 SQVTM and CDR2 ANQGSEA. The CDR3 loop spans 14 amino acids. CDR3 sequence: CSVEVEQGDYGYTF. The CDR3 DNA sequence: TGCAGCGTTGAAGTAGAACAGGGAGACTATGGCTACACCTTC.

The CDR3 here is CASSPESGTIYF. The CDR3 nucleotides read TGCGCCAGCAGCCCCGAGTCGGGCACCATATATTTT. The chain is built from TRBV5-1 and TRBJ1-3, with D unclear. V was shortened by 4 bases and J by 9 bases, with 11 bases between the two germline ends. Germline-derived CDR1 and CDR2 are SGHRS and YFSETQ. This CDR3 region has 12 residues.

This clone was seen only a few times. V and J are TRBV6-4 and TRBJ1-1; TRBD1 matches 8 bases. V was clipped by 6 bases and J by 1 base; unmatched bases: 4. Germline V gives CDR1 MRHNA, CDR2 SNTAGT. The CDR3 is 14 residues long. In DNA form, the CDR3 reads TGTGCCAGCAGAAAGGACAGGGCGAACACTGAAGCTTTCTTT. This translates into CASRKDRANTEAFF.

This rearrangement joins TRBV5-1 to TRBJ1-3; 8 bases are shared with TRBD1. Germline values: CDR1 SGHRS, CDR2 YFSETQ. The CDR3 totals 17 residues. The V and J ends lost 8 bases and 0 bases, in that order; junction bases with no gene match: 13. CDR3 amino acids: CASRPGQVLSSGNTIYF. In nucleotides, the CDR3 is TGCGCCAGTAGACCGGGACAGGTCCTTAGCTCTGGAAACACCATATATTTT.

The chain recombines TRBV11-2 with TRBJ2-2; D might be TRBD2 (6 bases). This CDR3 has 18 amino acids. Germline CDR1 is SGHAT and CDR2 is FQNNGV. Trimming removed 2 bases from V and 1 base from J, with 17 bases in between. Here the CDR3 reads CASSLRIIGGGNTGELFF. Here the CDR3 DNA reads TGTGCCAGCAGCTTACGTATAATTGGGGGAGGGAACACCGGGGAGCTGTTTTTT.

This clone has a handful of counts. V usage is TRBV5-1 and J usage is TRBJ2-2; possibly TRBD2 for D (5 bases). The V and J ends lost 2 bases and 3 bases respectively, with 8 bases between them. This CDR3 has 14 residues. Looked up from germline, CDR1 is SGHRS and CDR2 is YFSETQ. The CDR3 region is CASSFSADTGELFF. For the CDR3, the DNA is TGCGCCAGCAGCTTTAGCGCGGACACCGGGGAGCTGTTTTTT.

The chain employs TRBV29-1 and TRBJ2-1; 8 bases map to TRBD2. Losses at the gene ends were 4 bases for V and 3 bases for J; bases not matched to a gene: 5. This CDR3 is 14 amino acids long. The V gene's germline CDR1 is SQVTM and CDR2 ANQGSEA. CDR3 loop: CSVVSGSFYNEQFF. The CDR3 DNA is TGCAGCGTTGTGAGCGGGAGTTTCTACAATGAGCAGTTCTTC.

This chain joins TRBV5-4 and TRBJ2-3; D is undetermined. The V and J ends lost 1 base and 4 bases respectively, with 10 bases between them. The CDR3 is made up of 14 amino acids. CDR1 is SGHNT and CDR2 is YYREEE in the germline V gene (reference sequence). The CDR3 loop reads CASSLWAPSDTQYF. The CDR3 nucleotides are TGTGCCAGCAGCTTGTGGGCGCCGTCAGATACGCAGTATTTT.

CDR3 nucleotide sequence: TGTGCCAGCAGCTTGGGGGGGCTCCACAGGGGGGGGGCCCACGAGCAGTACTTC. Encoded protein: CASSLGGLHRGGAHEQYF. The V and J genes are TRBV11-2 and TRBJ2-7; the D gene is possibly TRBD1 (8 bases). The CDR3 has 18 residues. Germline lookup yields CDR1 SGHAT and CDR2 FQNNGV. Trimming took 3 bases from V and 5 from J, leaving 26 bases between them.

The rearrangement links TRBV7-8 to TRBJ2-3, with 11 nucleotides matching TRBD2. The CDR3 extends over 14 amino acids. In germline, CDR1 is SGHVS, CDR2 FQNEAQ. The trim removed 6 bases at V and 10 bases at J, leaving 9 bases unmatched. The CDR3 spells CASSKLAGGTAQYF. In DNA, the CDR3 is TGTGCCAGCAGTAAGCTAGCGGGAGGAACCGCGCAGTATTTT. Using reference TRBV7-8 and TRBJ2-3 for the parts outside the CDR3, the full variable domain is GAGVSQSPRYKVAKRGQDVALRCDPISGHVSLFWYQQALGQGPEFLTYFQNEAQLDKSGLPSDRFFAERPEGSVSTLKIQRTQQEDSAVYLCASSKLAGGTAQYFGPGTRLTVL.

V and J are TRBV6-5 and TRBJ1-2, with 8 bases fitting TRBD1. V shed 4 bases, J shed 6 bases, and the junction held 1 base outside the gene matches. This CDR3 is 12 amino acids long. Looked up from germline, CDR1 is MNHEY and CDR2 is SVGAGI. The CDR3 sequence: CASSSDRDGYTF. The CDR3 DNA sequence: TGTGCCAGCAGTTCGGACAGGGATGGCTACACCTTC.

Remarks on this clone: This sample also contains other DNA sequences that code for the same CDR3. J is TRBJ1-1 and V is TRBV5-4; D not certain. The V end was cut by 0 bases, the J end by 2 bases, with 8 bases between. In germline, CDR1 is SGHNT, CDR2 YYREEE (reference sequence). CDR3 length equals 14 residues. CDR3 sequence: CASSLGQANTEAFF. DNA of the CDR3: TGTGCCAGCAGCTTGGGGCAGGCTAACACTGAAGCTTTCTTT.

The gene calls are TRBV19 and TRBJ2-3, with 8 positions matching TRBD2. CDR1 and CDR2 (germline): LNHDA, SQIVND (reference sequence). Trimming removed 2 bases from V and 4 bases from J; junction bases left unmatched: 5. The CDR3 contains 15 residues. CDR3 protein: CASSIPGGEADTQYF. The CDR3 DNA is TGTGCCAGTAGTATACCGGGAGGGGAGGCAGATACGCAGTATTTT.

This chain connects TRBV30 to TRBJ2-6; no clear D gene. CDR1 GTSNPN and CDR2 SVGIG come from the germline V gene (reference sequence). Trimming took off 0 bases at V and 0 bases at J, with 3 bases between the two ends. This CDR3 is built from 14 residues. CDR3 in DNA: TGTGCCTGGAGTGTACTCTCTGGGGCCAACGTCCTGACTTTC. This gives the protein CAWSVLSGANVLTF.

This sequence joins TRBV5-6 and TRBJ2-2; TRBD2 aligns across 10 bases. The CDR3 has 17 residues. After removal of 0 bases from V and 5 bases from J, the junction contained 7 bases not matched to a gene. Germline V gives CDR1 SGHDT, CDR2 YYEEEE. The CDR3 nucleotides read TGTGCCAGCAGCTTGGAAGGCCTAGCGGGAGTTACCGGGGAGCTGTTTTTT. Residues: CASSLEGLAGVTGELFF.

The chain links TRBV4-2 to TRBJ2-3; 10 nucleotides agree with TRBD2. The CDR3 is 16 amino acids. The germline CDR1 and CDR2 sequences are LGHNA and YNFKEQ. Trimming took 1 base from V and 1 from J; bases not matched to a gene: 2. The CDR3 DNA follows: TGTGCCAGCAGCCAAGCCGGGACTAGCGGCACAGATACGCAGTATTTT. Residues: CASSQAGTSGTDTQYF.

This clone has only one observation. The V gene is TRBV5-1, the J gene TRBJ1-1; weak D call: TRBD1 (5 bases). V lost 2 bases and J 0 bases, leaving 11 bases between the germline ends. The CDR3 consists of 15 residues. The germline gives CDR1 SGHRS, CDR2 YFSETQ. The CDR3 region is CASSLEDTMNTEAFF. CDR3 DNA sequence: TGCGCCAGCAGCTTAGAGGACACCATGAACACTGAAGCTTTCTTT. Supplemented by reference TRBV5-1 and TRBJ1-1, the full variable domain reads KAGVTQTPRYLIKTRGQQVTLSCSPISGHRSVSWYQQTPGQGLQFLFEYFSETQRNKGNFPGRFSGRQFSNSRSEMNVSTLELGDSALYLCASSLEDTMNTEAFFGQGTRLTVV.

The chain combines TRBV30 with TRBJ2-5; TRBD1 matches 8 bases. Trimming took 4 bases from V and 1 from J; bases not matched to a gene: 8. Per germline, CDR1 GTSNPN and CDR2 SVGIG (reference sequence). This CDR3 region has 15 residues. The CDR3 spells CAWTSRTGRQETQYF. CDR3 nucleotide sequence: TGTGCCTGGACCTCGCGGACAGGGCGCCAAGAGACCCAGTACTTC.

The genes are TRBV27 and TRBJ1-2; 9 bases are a match to TRBD1. The J segment lost 7 bases and the V segment lost 5 bases, leaving 14 bases of the junction unmatched. Germline V CDR1 and CDR2: MNHEY, SMNVEV (reference sequence). This CDR3 region has 16 residues. DNA of the CDR3: TGTGCCAGCAGTCCCTCGACAGGGGGAATATGGTTTGGCTACACCTTC. It encodes CASSPSTGGIWFGYTF.

This clone has only one observation. The chain carries TRBV9 and TRBJ1-2; a weak D match, TRBD1 (5 bases). With 0 bases removed from V and 3 bases from J, the gap between germline ends came to 12 bases. Germline CDR1 reads SGDLS; CDR2 reads YYNGEE. The CDR3 loop spans 15 amino acids. This CDR3 is CASSVEGTGDYGYTF. In nucleotides, the CDR3 is TGTGCCAGCAGCGTAGAAGGAACAGGAGACTATGGCTACACCTTC.